One sample yielded the 18 T cell receptor beta chains listed below, sequenced in a study of blood T cell repertoires in COVID-19. Some clones are missing from TCRdb's copy, which holds only in-frame ones; the method was immunoSEQ multiplex PCR. The table has about 79,000 clones, roughly 91% seen once. Sequenced material: peripheral blood. The origin of the receptors is a man aged 65 to 85 with active or convalescent COVID-19.

This chain uses TRBV6-5 with TRBJ1-2, with TRBD1 matching over 8 bases. V shed 6 bases, J shed 8 bases, and the junction held 5 bases outside the gene matches. The CDR3 extends over 12 amino acids. Germline V gene lookup returns CDR1 MNHEY and CDR2 SVGAGI. The CDR3 coding sequence is TGTGCCAGCAGCCAGGGGGCGCGGGGCTACACCTTC. Residues: CASSQGARGYTF.

This chain links TRBV29-1 with TRBJ2-1; TRBD2 agrees at 9 bases. After removal of 6 bases from V and 8 bases from J, the junction contained 17 bases not matched to a gene. CDR1 is SQVTM, CDR2 ANQGSEA, per germline. The CDR3 is made up of 16 amino acids. Written as DNA, the CDR3 is TGCAGCGTCCTCCCCAGGGGACTAGCTTCCATAGATGAGCAGTTCTTC. Protein: CSVLPRGLASIDEQFF.

The chain recombines TRBV27 with TRBJ1-1; D gene ambiguous. V shed 5 bases and J shed 0 bases, with 10 bases lying between them. CDR1 is MNHEY, CDR2 SMNVEV, per germline (reference sequence). The CDR3 contains 14 residues. In DNA form, the CDR3 reads TGTGCCAGCAGTCCGACACCTATGAACACTGAAGCTTTCTTT. This sequence encodes CASSPTPMNTEAFF.

The V and J genes are TRBV11-2 and TRBJ1-1; 8 nucleotides align to TRBD1. V lost 6 bases, J lost 4 bases, and 7 bases stayed unmatched. This CDR3 is built from 14 residues. Germline V gives CDR1 SGHAT, CDR2 FQNNGV. The CDR3 DNA is TGTGCCAGCAGGATGCAGGGGGCGTTCACTGAAGCTTTCTTT. The encoded protein is CASRMQGAFTEAFF.

The V and J genes are TRBV29-1 and TRBJ2-3, with D perhaps matching TRBD1 (5 bases). Trimming pared 4 bases from V and 3 bases from J, leaving 11 bases between. Looked up from germline, CDR1 is SQVTM and CDR2 is ANQGSEA. CDR3 size: 13 residues. CDR3 protein: CSVGGPGTDTQYF. Written as DNA, the CDR3 is TGCAGCGTTGGGGGCCCGGGTACAGATACGCAGTATTTT.

This chain connects TRBV6-1 to TRBJ2-1, with D possibly TRBD2 on 6 matching bases. CDR1 and CDR2 (germline): MNHNS, SASEGT. V lost 2 bases and J 2 bases, leaving 10 bases between the germline ends. CDR3 size: 15 residues. This CDR3 is CASSELGGAYNEQFF. The CDR3 DNA reads as TGTGCCAGCAGTGAATTGGGGGGAGCCTACAATGAGCAGTTCTTC.

A single count supports this clone. This chain links TRBV4-3 with TRBJ2-3; 7 bases map to TRBD2. J was trimmed by 1 base and V by 0 bases; bases with no gene match: 7. CDR1 LGHNA and CDR2 YSLEER come from the germline V gene. This CDR3 has 17 amino acids. Here the CDR3 reads CASSQDRGGGGTDTQYF. The CDR3 nucleotides read TGCGCCAGCAGCCAAGATCGGGGCGGGGGTGGCACAGATACGCAGTATTTT.

This chain uses TRBV7-2 with TRBJ2-7; TRBD1 aligns across 7 bases. CDR1 and CDR2 (germline): SGHTA, FQGNSA. The CDR3 is 15 amino acids. The trim removed 1 base at V and 2 bases at J, leaving 5 bases unmatched. The CDR3 region is CASSLVTGTAYEQYF. Here the CDR3 DNA reads TGTGCCAGCAGCTTAGTTACAGGGACAGCCTACGAGCAGTACTTC.

This sequence joins TRBV7-9 and TRBJ2-7; the D gene is possibly TRBD1 (6 bases). The CDR3 has 11 residues. Germline V gene sequence: CDR1 SEHNR, CDR2 FQNEAQ (reference sequence). Between the trimmed V and J ends, which lost 5 bases and 10 bases, there was a span of 12 bases. Written as DNA, the CDR3 is TGTGCCAGCAGCGATGGACAGCTACAGTACTTC. Protein: CASSDGQLQYF.

The chain combines TRBV28 with TRBJ1-2; 7 positions agree with TRBD1. Germline V lookup: CDR1 MDHEN, CDR2 SYDVKM. The CDR3 is 16 residues long. Unmatched junction bases numbered 10, after V lost 2 bases and J lost 4 bases. The CDR3 here is CASSLRTGWSGYGYTF. The CDR3 bases are TGTGCCAGCAGTTTACGGACAGGATGGTCTGGCTATGGCTACACCTTC.

The CDR3 spells CASSPDRAYLSYEQYF. CDR3 coding DNA: TGTGCCAGCAGCCCTGACAGGGCCTACCTCTCCTACGAGCAGTACTTC. The rearrangement links TRBV5-6 to TRBJ2-7, with TRBD1 matching 7 bases. Losses at the gene ends were 4 bases for V and 0 bases for J; bases not matched to a gene: 10. The CDR3 covers 16 residues. The germline V gene encodes CDR1 SGHDT and CDR2 YYEEEE.

This clone was found a few times. The genes are TRBV27 and TRBJ1-5; 9 nucleotides agree with TRBD1. The V segment lost 5 bases and the J segment 6 bases; nucleotides outside the gene matches: 8. Germline assignment: CDR1 MNHEY and CDR2 SMNVEV (reference sequence). The length of the CDR3 is 15 residues. The CDR3 DNA reads TGTGCCAGCAGTCCCTCGACAGGGGGGAGTCAGCCCCAGCATTTT. Translating gives CASSPSTGGSQPQHF.

The genes are TRBV7-3 and TRBJ2-7; 7 nucleotides match TRBD1. CDR1 is SGHTA, CDR2 FQGTGA, per germline. Trimming at V came to 5 bases and at J to 7 bases, leaving 8 bases not matched to a gene. CDR3 size: 13 residues. The CDR3 protein is CASSKTGSGEQYF. As DNA, the CDR3 is TGTGCCAGCAGCAAGACAGGGTCGGGGGAGCAGTACTTC.

The chain employs TRBV5-6 and TRBJ2-1; D is perhaps TRBD1 (5 bases). The CDR3 loop spans 16 amino acids. V shed 1 base and J shed 3 bases, with 14 bases lying between them. Germline values: CDR1 SGHDT, CDR2 YYEEEE. The chain's CDR3 is CASSLSVLGLYNEQFF. CDR3 in DNA: TGTGCCAGCAGCTTGTCGGTCTTGGGGCTCTACAATGAGCAGTTCTTC.

The chain links TRBV19 to TRBJ1-2, with 11 bases fitting TRBD1. Germline V gives CDR1 LNHDA, CDR2 SQIVND (reference sequence). V gave up 9 bases and J gave up 7 bases; unmatched junction bases: 7. This CDR3 spans 13 amino acids. The CDR3 is CASRTGGLFGYTF. The CDR3 DNA reads TGTGCCAGCCGGACAGGGGGCCTCTTTGGCTACACCTTC.

The chain has TRBV7-9 and TRBJ1-2, with 7 bases fitting TRBD1. V lost 5 bases to trimming and J lost 4 bases; unmatched junction nucleotides: 13. The length of the CDR3 is 16 residues. CDR1 is SEHNR and CDR2 is FQNEAQ in the germline V gene (reference sequence). CDR3 in amino acids: CASSPWTGLRTYGYTF. CDR3 bases: TGTGCCAGCAGCCCCTGGACAGGCTTGAGGACCTATGGCTACACCTTC. Together with reference TRBV7-9 and TRBJ1-2, the CDR3 gives the full variable domain: DTGVSQNPRHKITKRGQNVTFRCDPISEHNRLYWYRQTLGQGPEFLTYFQNEAQLEKSRLLSDRFSAERPKGSFSTLEIQRTEQGDSAMYLCASSPWTGLRTYGYTFGSGTRLTVV.

The chain uses TRBV6-5 and TRBJ1-2; D remains ambiguous. V was shortened by 6 bases and J by 8 bases, with 19 bases between the two germline ends. Germline assignment: CDR1 MNHEY and CDR2 SVGAGI. The CDR3 runs to 14 residues. The CDR3 region is CASRYRGAKTGYTF. As DNA, the CDR3 is TGTGCCAGCAGATACAGAGGAGCTAAAACGGGCTACACCTTC.

Only one count was recorded for this clone. The chain uses TRBV27 and TRBJ1-4; D remains unclear. The CDR3 is 14 amino acids. Trimming removed 2 bases at V and 8 bases at J, with 12 bases between. Per the germline V gene, CDR1 is MNHEY and CDR2 is SMNVEV (reference sequence). CDR3 sequence: CASSLIGDSEKLFF. CDR3 nucleotide sequence: TGTGCCAGCAGTTTAATAGGAGATTCCGAAAAACTGTTTTTT.